The 28 T cell receptor beta chains listed next were all sequenced from one sample in a study of beta chain features in type 1 diabetes. Expressed TCRB transcripts were sequenced because the entire RNA isolate underwent reverse transcription. Produced via immunoSEQ multiplex PCR; TCRdb's table is partial and in-frame only. The sample lists fewer than 500,000 clones; around 14% were seen once. Specimen: naive CD4+ T cells from blood. The source is a young man in good health.

The genes are TRBV30 and TRBJ2-2; perhaps D is TRBD1 or TRBD2 (5 bases each). V gave up 3 bases and J gave up 4 bases, with 12 bases separating them. Germline CDR1 GTSNPN, CDR2 SVGIG (reference sequence). CDR3 size: 14 residues. DNA for the CDR3: TGTGCCTGGAGCCCCGGGACCCCCACCGGGGAGCTGTTTTTT. Its translation is CAWSPGTPTGELFF.

This clone was counted only a few times. The rearrangement links TRBV2 to TRBJ2-3; no definite D call. Trimming removed 3 bases at V and 4 bases at J, with 11 bases between. The CDR3 sequence is 14 residues long. Germline CDR1 SNHLY, CDR2 FYNNEI. In DNA form, the CDR3 reads TGTGCCAGCAGTGAGGAAATGAGGTCAGATACGCAGTATTTT. It is translated as CASSEEMRSDTQYF.

The gene calls are TRBV30 and TRBJ2-1; D not certain. CDR3 length: 11 residues. Trimming stripped 2 bases from V and 2 bases from J, with 1 base between. Germline V gene sequence: CDR1 GTSNPN, CDR2 SVGIG (reference sequence). The CDR3 region is CAWSTYNEQFF. DNA of the CDR3: TGTGCCTGGAGTACCTACAATGAGCAGTTCTTC.

The chain has TRBV7-6 and TRBJ2-7, with 11 bases lining up with TRBD2. Germline loops: CDR1 SGHVS, CDR2 FNYEAQ. V gave up 1 base and J gave up 6 bases; unmatched junction bases: 8. This CDR3 is built from 16 residues. CDR3 residues: CASSLGPSGGLGEQYV. In DNA form, the CDR3 reads TGTGCCAGCAGCTTAGGTCCTAGCGGGGGGCTCGGCGAGCAGTACGTC.

This clone came up a few times. The chain recombines TRBV6-5 with TRBJ1-1; D is uncertain. From germline, CDR1 is MNHEY and CDR2 SVGAGI. There are 11 residues in the CDR3. V shed 6 bases and J shed 8 bases, with 10 bases lying between them. This CDR3 is CASSSYREAFF. DNA of the CDR3: TGTGCCAGCAGCTCGTACCGGGAAGCTTTCTTT.

The rearrangement uses TRBV7-9 and TRBJ1-1; the match to TRBD1 covers 7 bases. The CDR3 totals 14 residues. The V gene's germline CDR1 is SEHNR and CDR2 FQNEAQ (reference sequence). V dropped 6 bases and J dropped 4; count of bases not matched to a gene: 8. The CDR3 DNA follows: TGTGCCAGCAGTTGGGGAGACAGGGTCACTGAAGCTTTCTTT. It codes for CASSWGDRVTEAFF.

This clone turned up a few times. The rearrangement links TRBV2 to TRBJ2-7, with D tentatively TRBD2 (6 bases). The CDR3 extends over 14 amino acids. V lost 5 bases and J 7 bases, leaving 18 bases between the germline ends. From germline, CDR1 is SNHLY and CDR2 FYNNEI. DNA for the CDR3: TGTGCCAGCAGTCCCGGGACTGACGGGGTGGAGCAGTACTTC. Residues: CASSPGTDGVEQYF. The whole variable domain, remainder taken from reference TRBV2 and TRBJ2-7, is EPEVTQTPSHQVTQMGQEVILRCVPISNHLYFYWYRQILGQKVEFLVSFYNNEISEKSEIFDDQFSVERPDGSNFTLKIRSTKLEDSAMYFCASSPGTDGVEQYFGPGTRLTVT.

This clone has only a few counts. The V call is TRBV7-9, the J call TRBJ1-3, with D perhaps matching TRBD1 (5 bases). Germline-derived CDR1 and CDR2 are SEHNR and FQNEAQ (reference sequence). Trimming stripped 5 bases from V and 8 bases from J, with 13 bases between. There are 13 residues in the CDR3. CDR3 region: CASSPTVRDTIYF. CDR3 in DNA: TGTGCCAGCAGCCCGACAGTGAGGGACACCATATATTTT.

This clone showed up just a few times. The V and J genes are TRBV4-2 and TRBJ1-4; 9 bases match TRBD1. V trimming: 4 bases; J trimming: 7 bases; junction bases outside the gene matches: 4. Germline CDR1 is LGHNA and CDR2 is YNFKEQ. This CDR3 region has 14 residues. DNA of the CDR3: TGTGCCAGCAGCCCGGGACAGGGCGTTGAAAAACTGTTTTTT. Translated, it gives CASSPGQGVEKLFF.

This clone came up a few times. This chain uses TRBV7-9 with TRBJ2-5; possible D gene TRBD2, 5 bases. Per the germline V gene, CDR1 is SEHNR and CDR2 is FQNEAQ (reference sequence). The ends were cut back, 5 bases at V and 3 bases at J, with 13 bases in the middle. The CDR3 is made up of 14 amino acids. DNA for the CDR3: TGTGCCAGCAGCGTCGCCGGGGTAGAAGAGACCCAGTACTTC. This translates into CASSVAGVEETQYF. Full variable domain (outside the CDR3, taken from reference TRBV7-9 and TRBJ2-5): DTGVSQNPRHKITKRGQNVTFRCDPISEHNRLYWYRQTLGQGPEFLTYFQNEAQLEKSRLLSDRFSAERPKGSFSTLEIQRTEQGDSAMYLCASSVAGVEETQYFGPGTRLLVL.

V is TRBV7-2 and J is TRBJ1-2; no definite D call. Germline assignment: CDR1 SGHTA and CDR2 FQGNSA. The CDR3 covers 10 residues. With 6 bases removed from V and 6 bases from J, the gap between germline ends came to 5 bases. The CDR3 region has the DNA TGTGCCAGCAGTACAGATGGCTACACCTTC. Its protein is CASSTDGYTF.

This clone has just a few counts. Germline and junction disagree at one end, which may indicate a read error. The chain combines TRBV5-4 with TRBJ2-3, with 11 bases identical to TRBD2. Germline V gene data show CDR1 as SGHNT and CDR2 as YYREEE (reference sequence). This CDR3 region has 15 residues. CDR3 in amino acids: CASSQDTSGRDTQYF. CDR3 DNA: TGCGCCAGCAGCCAAGATACTAGCGGGAGAGATACGCAGTATTTT.

This clone was seen a few times. This sequence joins TRBV18 and TRBJ1-1; no clear D gene. Germline V gives CDR1 KGHSH, CDR2 LQKENI. With 5 bases removed from V and 0 bases from J, the gap between germline ends came to 10 bases. This CDR3 has 14 amino acids. The CDR3 nucleotides are TGTGCCAGCTCAGCAGACCGGCTGAACACTGAAGCTTTCTTT. Translating gives CASSADRLNTEAFF.

Only a few counts were recorded for this clone. The chain links TRBV6-5 to TRBJ1-1, with D unresolved. V lost 8 bases, J lost 0 bases, and 13 bases lay in between. Germline lookup yields CDR1 MNHEY and CDR2 SVGAGI. The length of the CDR3 is 14 residues. For the CDR3, the DNA is TGTGCCAGCGAGAGCAACACGGTGAACACTGAAGCTTTCTTT. Amino acids: CASESNTVNTEAFF.

The rearrangement joins TRBV27 to TRBJ1-2; 7 nucleotides match TRBD1. V trimming: 5 bases; J trimming: 4 bases; junction bases outside the gene matches: 4. Germline V CDR1 and CDR2: MNHEY, SMNVEV (reference sequence). The CDR3 length is 13 residues. For the CDR3, the DNA is TGTGCCAGCAGTGCCCGGGACAGCTATGGCTACACCTTC. This sequence encodes CASSARDSYGYTF.

This clone was counted between two and nine times. The chain carries TRBV6-1 and TRBJ1-1; D is unresolved. Between the trimmed V and J ends, which lost 10 bases and 8 bases, there was a span of 23 bases. The CDR3 contains 14 residues. The germline CDR1 and CDR2 sequences are MNHNS and SASEGT. Written as DNA, the CDR3 is TGTGCCACCAAGATGAGGTCCCAAAGACTCGAAGCTTTCTTT. It encodes CATKMRSQRLEAFF.

This chain connects TRBV5-6 to TRBJ1-6, with 7 bases that match TRBD1. The germline V gene encodes CDR1 SGHDT and CDR2 YYEEEE. Trimming at V came to 5 bases and at J to 7 bases, leaving 9 bases not matched to a gene. CDR3 length: 15 amino acids. Written as DNA, the CDR3 is TGTGCCAGCAGACAGGGACAGATAAGAAATTCACCCCTCCACTTT. Its protein is CASRQGQIRNSPLHF.

This rearrangement joins TRBV21-1 to TRBJ1-2. TRBV21-1 is labeled a pseudogene. The CDR3 spans 14 residues. CDR3 sequence reads: CASPKQRSGYGYTF. As DNA, the CDR3 is TGTGCCAGCCCCAAGCAGCGGTCTGGGTATGGCTACACCTTC.

V gene TRBV7-8 combines with J gene TRBJ2-7; no definite D call. CDR1 SGHVS and CDR2 FQNEAQ come from the germline V gene. CDR3 length: 11 amino acids. V was trimmed by 7 bases and J by 5 bases, leaving 9 bases between them. Here the CDR3 DNA reads TGTGCCAGCACGGATTTTGACGAGCAGTACGTC. This codes for CASTDFDEQYV.

This clone has a handful of counts. The rearrangement links TRBV7-9 to TRBJ1-4; 9 nucleotides match TRBD1. This CDR3 has 14 amino acids. Germline CDR1 reads SEHNR; CDR2 reads FQNEAQ (reference sequence). V dropped 6 bases and J dropped 6; count of bases not matched to a gene: 5. CDR3 DNA: TGTGCCAGCAGAGCGGACAGGGGTTATGAAAAACTGTTTTTT. Protein: CASRADRGYEKLFF.

The CDR3 sequence: CASGLAGGRTQYF. The CDR3 DNA is TGTGCCAGCGGACTAGCGGGAGGGCGCACGCAGTATTTT. This sequence joins TRBV28 and TRBJ2-3; 15 positions agree with TRBD2. V lost 8 bases, J lost 9 bases, and 3 bases stayed unmatched. Germline CDR1 is MDHEN and CDR2 is SYDVKM. CDR3 length: 13 residues. Complete variable domain (other parts from reference TRBV28 and TRBJ2-3): DVKVTQSSRYLVKRTGEKVFLECVQDMDHENMFWYRQDPGLGLRLIYFSYDVKMKEKGDIPEGYSVSREKKERFSLILESASTNQTSMYLCASGLAGGRTQYFGPGTRLTVL.

This clone was counted only a few times. The V call is TRBV14, the J call TRBJ2-3; 7 nucleotides align to TRBD2. The CDR3 length is 15 residues. The germline gives CDR1 SGHDN, CDR2 FVKESK. The ends lost 1 base at V and 2 bases at J; junction bases unmatched: 3. CDR3 in DNA: TGTGCCAGCAGCCAAGCCGGACTAGTCACAGATACGCAGTATTTT. Protein: CASSQAGLVTDTQYF.

CDR3 region: CASGLVLALAGRTDTQYF. CDR3 bases: TGTGCTAGTGGTTTGGTACTGGCACTAGCGGGACGCACAGATACGCAGTATTTT. The genes are TRBV12-5 and TRBJ2-3; the match to TRBD2 covers 10 bases. With 0 bases clipped from V and 1 base from J, the junction kept 7 bases outside the gene matches. Germline V gene sequence: CDR1 LGHNT, CDR2 FRNRAP. This CDR3 comprises 18 residues.

This clone was detected a few times. This chain joins TRBV10-3 and TRBJ1-1, with 8 bases that match TRBD1. After removal of 10 bases from V and 6 bases from J, the junction contained 10 bases not matched to a gene. This CDR3 region has 13 residues. Germline V gene data show CDR1 as ENHRY and CDR2 as SYGVKD. CDR3: CATGTGPNPEAFF. CDR3 in DNA: TGTGCCACAGGGACAGGCCCAAATCCTGAAGCTTTCTTT.

This clone was counted only a few times. The chain combines TRBV20-1 with TRBJ1-4; the D is unclear. Germline V gene sequence: CDR1 DFQATT, CDR2 SNEGSKA (reference sequence). The V gene lost 0 bases and the J gene lost 11 bases, with 7 bases spanning the gap. This CDR3 region has 11 residues. DNA of the CDR3: TGCAGTGCTAGAGATCTTGGGAAACTGTTTTTT. It is translated as CSARDLGKLFF.

This clone occurred a few times. This chain joins TRBV7-2 and TRBJ2-3; either TRBD1 or TRBD2 may fit D (5 bases each). The CDR3 has 15 amino acids. V was shortened by 3 bases and J by 0 bases, with 10 bases between the two germline ends. Germline V gene sequence: CDR1 SGHTA, CDR2 FQGNSA. The CDR3 reads CASSLRGESTDTQYF. In DNA form, the CDR3 reads TGTGCCAGCAGCTTGCGAGGGGAAAGCACAGATACGCAGTATTTT. The full variable domain, completed using reference TRBV7-2 and TRBJ2-3, is GAGVSQSPSNKVTEKGKDVELRCDPISGHTALYWYRQSLGQGLEFLIYFQGNSAPDKSGLPSDRFSAERTGGSVSTLTIQRTQQEDSAVYLCASSLRGESTDTQYFGPGTRLTVL.

This clone turned up a few times. The genes are TRBV4-3 and TRBJ2-5; D is uncertain. In germline, CDR1 is LGHNA, CDR2 YSLEER. CDR3 length equals 13 residues. The ends were cut back, 2 bases at V and 0 bases at J, with 4 bases in the middle. The CDR3: CASSQRYQETQYF. The CDR3 nucleotides read TGCGCCAGCAGCCAAAGATACCAAGAGACCCAGTACTTC.

This clone was found a few times. The chain links TRBV27 to TRBJ2-5, with D perhaps matching TRBD1 (5 bases). Trimming left V 4 bases short and J 5 bases short, with 23 bases between. Germline values: CDR1 MNHEY, CDR2 SMNVEV (reference sequence). The CDR3 totals 17 residues. In DNA form, the CDR3 reads TGTGCCAGCAGTTCTCCCCTCGGGCAGGGTCTGCGGGAGACCCAGTACTTC. It is translated as CASSSPLGQGLRETQYF.